This TCR beta chain was sequenced during a study of cytomegalovirus exposure and HLA in healthy donors. Clones were sequenced by immunoSEQ multiplex PCR, and TCRdb holds only the in-frame ones, with some missing. The sample yields under 200,000 clones, around 92% seen once. General observations from the study: Accounts indicate the classifier identified cytomegalovirus status with strong specificity and sensitivity.

Details on this clone: Its antigen is unidentified.

The study drew the donors from its roughly 120-subject validation cohort, separate from the approximately 700-subject first cohort. The sample taken for sequencing was PBMCs. The origin of this receptor is a woman younger than 35 in good health and CMV-seropositive.

CDR3 region: CAISGAGYEQYF. Written as DNA, the CDR3 is TGTGCCATCAGTGGAGCGGGTTACGAGCAGTACTTC. V usage is TRBV10-3 and J usage is TRBJ2-7; a weak D match, TRBD2 (6 bases). This CDR3 has 12 residues. From germline, CDR1 is ENHRY and CDR2 SYGVKD. V lost 4 bases, J lost 4 bases, and 8 bases lay in between.